The T cell receptor (beta chain) under discussion was sequenced for a study of T cell changes during pregnancy in multiple sclerosis. V dropped 3 bases and J dropped 0 bases, with 9 bases sitting between them. The CDR3 length is 15 residues. Germline V lookup: CDR1 SEHNR, CDR2 FQNEAQ (reference sequence). Generated by immunoSEQ multiplex PCR, the TCRdb table keeps only in-frame clones and is missing some. Of roughly 72,000 clones listed, over 85% are singletons. Sequencing was performed on CD4+ T cells from peripheral blood mononuclear cells, taken after pregnancy. The receptor was derived from a female donor with multiple sclerosis, enrolled in a pregnancy study. The chain couples TRBV7-9 to TRBJ2-1, with D possibly matching TRBD2 (6 bases). DNA of the CDR3: TGTGCCAGCAGCTTTGGGAGGAGCTCCTACAATGAGCAGTTCTTC. Translated, it gives CASSFGRSSYNEQFF.